This is a list of T cell receptor beta chains from one sample in a study of T cell changes during pregnancy in multiple sclerosis. Generated by immunoSEQ multiplex PCR, the TCRdb table keeps only in-frame clones and is missing some. The sample yields 75,000 to 100,000 clones, around 92% seen once. The specimen comprised peripheral blood, sampled after pregnancy. Every receptor here comes from a female donor with multiple sclerosis, enrolled in a pregnancy study. Both conserved end residues are trimmed from each CDR3. Fields, in order: J gene, V gene, CDR3 length, CDR3 protein.

TRBJ1-6	TRBV25-1	14	ASSATGISANSPLH
TRBJ2-7	TRBV25-1	11	ASSGPGVYEQY
TRBJ1-2	TRBV6-1	11	ASSETHNYGYT
TRBJ2-3	TRBV18	14	ASSSMGGAMSDTQY
TRBJ2-2	TRBV5-1	13	ASRGVAGVPGELF
TRBJ1-2	TRBV13	15	ASSQPYLGQGGYGYT
TRBJ2-1	TRBV7-9	13	ASSDTGDSYNEQF
TRBJ2-7	TRBV29-1	10	SVIPSPGEQY
TRBJ1-1	TRBV6-5	12	ASSYWEANTEAF
TRBJ2-2	TRBV12-1	13	ASSFSGFSTGELF
TRBJ2-3	TRBV7-8	10	ASSPSRDTQY
TRBJ1-2	TRBV6-1	13	ASDSTGGEWAGYT
TRBJ2-2	TRBV12-5	14	ASGSWRGASTGELF
TRBJ2-6	TRBV4-2	13	ASSQELSGANVLT
TRBJ1-3	TRBV10-3	13	AIRGEGHSGNTIY
TRBJ2-1	TRBV18	11	ASSPGLNNEQF
TRBJ2-2	TRBV5-4	14	ASSFRDRGYTGELF
TRBJ1-5	TRBV4-3	11	ASSQSPDQPQH
TRBJ2-7	TRBV14	14	ASSLDRGTRSYEQY
TRBJ1-1	TRBV20-1	9	SAQGNGRAF
TRBJ2-3	TRBV4-2	17	ASSFTSGGAPDSTDTQY
TRBJ1-1	TRBV5-8	16	ASSHDRGRARMNTEAF
TRBJ1-3	TRBV12-5	14	ASGRTGTGSGNTIY
TRBJ2-1	TRBV4-1	14	ASSHATSGSWYEQF
TRBJ2-2	TRBV6-6	10	ASSPFTGELF
TRBJ2-3	TRBV30	12	AWGGVPYTDTQY
TRBJ2-1	TRBV2	15	ASSDIGTSVSYNEQF
TRBJ1-5	TRBV11-2	10	ASSFLRQPQH
TRBJ1-3	TRBV10-3	12	AISAAGSGNTIY
TRBJ2-2	TRBV2	12	ASSRDSYTGELF
TRBJ2-1	TRBV5-4	17	ASSLGGLAEFWAYNEQF
TRBJ2-5	TRBV5-4	13	ASSEAPSGQETQY
TRBJ2-5	TRBV6-5	13	ASSYWDREQETQY
TRBJ2-3	TRBV5-6	11	ASSPTSYDTQY
TRBJ1-1	TRBV7-8	11	ASSPDRVTEAF